This passage covers 27 T cell receptor beta chains from one sample sequenced in a study of blood T cell repertoires in COVID-19. Assay used: immunoSEQ multiplex PCR; TCRdb lists only in-frame clones, some missing. The repertoire holds roughly 300,000 clones, with just over 90% as singletons. The sequenced sample was peripheral blood. These TCRs come from a woman aged 25 to 45 with COVID-19, enrolled during active disease.

The rearrangement links TRBV5-1 to TRBJ1-1, with unresolved D. Per the germline V gene, CDR1 is SGHRS and CDR2 is YFSETQ. Trimming removed 0 bases from V and 0 bases from J, with 9 bases in between. The CDR3 extends over 15 amino acids. The CDR3, as DNA: TGCGCCAGCAGCTTGGAGTCCAGGTTGAACACTGAAGCTTTCTTT. Translating gives CASSLESRLNTEAFF.

The rearrangement uses TRBV19 and TRBJ1-3, with D unclear. Trimming shortened V by 3 bases and J by 0 bases, and 12 bases separated the two germline ends. The CDR3 runs 16 residues. Germline assignment: CDR1 LNHDA and CDR2 SQIVND (reference sequence). The CDR3 DNA is TGTGCCAGTAGTATGAGGTCAGAAAGCTCTGGAAACACCATATATTTT. It codes for CASSMRSESSGNTIYF.

The rearrangement joins TRBV5-5 to TRBJ2-7; 9 bases fit TRBD1. This CDR3 has 14 residues. V shed 5 bases and J 6 bases; nucleotides not matched to a gene: 9. Per the germline V gene, CDR1 is SGHKS and CDR2 is YYEKEE (reference sequence). Here the CDR3 DNA reads TGTGCCAGCAGTCTAGGGACAGGGTCGGGCGAGCAGTACTTC. Translated, it gives CASSLGTGSGEQYF. Drawing the rest from reference TRBV5-5 and TRBJ2-7, the complete variable domain is DAGVTQSPTHLIKTRGQQVTLRCSPISGHKSVSWYQQVLGQGPQFIFQYYEKEERGRGNFPDRFSARQFPNYSSELNVNALLLGDSALYLCASSLGTGSGEQYFGPGTRLTVT.

In its sample, this clone was seen once. This rearrangement joins TRBV30 to TRBJ1-5; perhaps TRBD1 as D (5 bases). V was cut by 3 bases and J by 9 bases, with 15 bases left in between. The CDR3 totals 13 residues. CDR1 and CDR2 (germline): GTSNPN, SVGIG (reference sequence). The CDR3 region is CAWSPDSYGPQHF. In DNA, the CDR3 is TGTGCCTGGAGCCCTGACAGTTATGGGCCCCAGCATTTT.

The chain uses TRBV25-1 and TRBJ1-4; 10 bases map to TRBD1. Germline V gives CDR1 MGHDK, CDR2 SYGVNS. J lost 6 bases, V lost 5 bases, and 6 bases had no gene match. The CDR3 has 15 residues. The chain's CDR3 is CASSSWTGGDEKLFF. DNA of the CDR3: TGTGCCAGCAGTTCCTGGACAGGGGGGGATGAAAAACTGTTTTTT.

This clone was detected once. The V gene is TRBV3-1 (or the pseudogene TRBV3-2), the J gene TRBJ1-6, with D tentatively TRBD1 (5 bases). There are 18 residues in the CDR3. V lost 2 bases and J 4 bases, leaving 18 bases between the germline ends. Germline lookup yields CDR1 LGHDT and CDR2 YNNKEL (reference sequence). The CDR3 reads CASSQIHSGVIYNSPLHF. For the CDR3, the DNA is TGTGCCAGCAGCCAAATCCACTCGGGGGTTATTTATAATTCACCCCTCCACTTT.

The chain recombines TRBV7-8 with TRBJ1-5, with 9 bases fitting TRBD1. CDR1 and CDR2 (germline): SGHVS, FQNEAQ. This CDR3 is 18 amino acids long. V was pared by 5 bases and J by 2 bases, with 13 bases of the junction left unmatched. The CDR3 coding sequence is TGTGCCAGCAGCCCTGGACAGGGGCGAGGTGATCGCAATCAGCCCCAGCATTTT. Translating gives CASSPGQGRGDRNQPQHF.

The chain recombines TRBV9 with TRBJ1-6, with D possibly matching TRBD1 (6 bases). With 3 bases removed from V and 6 bases from J, the gap between germline ends came to 10 bases. The germline CDR1 and CDR2 sequences are SGDLS and YYNGEE. The CDR3 sequence is 14 residues long. Here the CDR3 reads CASSGRGRNSPLHF. The DNA for the CDR3 is TGTGCCAGCAGCGGGCGGGGGCGTAATTCACCCCTCCACTTT.

The chain carries TRBV4-1 and TRBJ2-7; unclear D gene. V was shortened by 0 bases and J by 5 bases, with 14 bases between the two germline ends. This CDR3 has 15 amino acids. Germline V gene lookup returns CDR1 MGHRA and CDR2 YSYEKL. CDR3 in amino acids: CASSQESPGSDEQYF. The CDR3, as DNA: TGCGCCAGCAGCCAAGAGTCCCCAGGTTCGGACGAGCAGTACTTC.

The CDR3 reads CASSTDRGTEAFF. DNA of the CDR3: TGTGCCAGCAGCACAGACAGGGGCACTGAAGCTTTCTTT. The chain combines TRBV11-2 with TRBJ1-1, with 8 positions matching TRBD1. Germline V lookup: CDR1 SGHAT, CDR2 FQNNGV. V shed 5 bases and J 4 bases; nucleotides not matched to a gene: 3. This CDR3 has 13 residues.

The chain couples TRBV25-1 to TRBJ1-2; tentative D call: TRBD1 (5 bases). There are 12 residues in the CDR3. The V end lost 0 bases, the J end lost 8 bases, and 7 bases lay between the germline ends. Germline CDR1 is MGHDK and CDR2 is SYGVNS. The CDR3 region is CASSEYGAGYTF. CDR3 coding DNA: TGTGCCAGCAGTGAATATGGGGCCGGCTACACCTTC.

The chain couples TRBV3-1 (or the pseudogene TRBV3-2) to TRBJ2-1; 12 bases fit TRBD2. J was trimmed by 6 bases and V by 1 base; bases with no gene match: 10. Germline CDR1 LGHDT, CDR2 YNNKEL (reference sequence). The CDR3 covers 18 residues. This chain's CDR3 is CASSQGLAGGRAINEQFF. CDR3 bases: TGTGCCAGCAGCCAAGGTCTAGCGGGAGGGCGGGCAATCAATGAGCAGTTCTTC.

The chain combines TRBV5-4 with TRBJ1-1; 8 bases line up with TRBD1. Germline V gene data show CDR1 as SGHNT and CDR2 as YYREEE (reference sequence). The CDR3 contains 15 residues. Germline trimming cut 4 bases from V and 0 bases from J; bases unmatched to any gene: 5. The CDR3, as DNA: TGTGCCAGCAGCAGACAGGGGCACCTGAACACTGAAGCTTTCTTT. Amino acids: CASSRQGHLNTEAFF.

This clone was seen just once. The rearrangement uses TRBV2 and TRBJ1-2; tentatively, D is TRBD1 (6 bases). The V gene's germline CDR1 is SNHLY and CDR2 FYNNEI. This CDR3 has 16 residues. The V and J ends lost 5 bases and 2 bases respectively, with 18 bases between them. As DNA, the CDR3 is TGTGCCAGCAGTCCCCTGGGGGCAGGGGAGAACTATGGCTACACCTTC. Translation: CASSPLGAGENYGYTF.

V is TRBV7-9 and J is TRBJ1-1, with a tentative D call TRBD1 (5 bases). The V end was cut by 4 bases, the J end by 1 base, with 13 bases between. Germline CDR1 SEHNR, CDR2 FQNEAQ (reference sequence). The CDR3 extends over 15 amino acids. CDR3 in amino acids: CASSSTDSTNTEAFF. The CDR3 DNA sequence: TGTGCCAGCAGCTCGACCGACAGTACGAACACTGAAGCTTTCTTT.

The count of this clone is one. The CDR3 here is CAISVEGNEQYF. For the CDR3, the DNA is TGTGCCATCAGCGTAGAGGGTAACGAGCAGTACTTC. The chain couples TRBV10-3 to TRBJ2-7; a possible D gene is TRBD2 (5 bases). The CDR3 totals 12 residues. Germline CDR1 ENHRY, CDR2 SYGVKD. Trimming pared 6 bases from V and 5 bases from J, leaving 11 bases between.

The rearrangement joins TRBV2 to TRBJ1-5; no clear D gene. V was cut by 2 bases and J by 7 bases, with 9 bases left in between. CDR3 length: 13 amino acids. CDR1 and CDR2 (germline): SNHLY, FYNNEI. The CDR3 region has the DNA TGTGCCAGCAGTGAAAGGGAGTGGCAGCCCCAGCATTTT. Translation: CASSEREWQPQHF.

The V and J genes are TRBV6-5 and TRBJ1-2, with 8 positions matching TRBD1. Germline lookup yields CDR1 MNHEY and CDR2 SVGAGI. The CDR3 length is 15 residues. Trimming at V came to 6 bases and at J to 4 bases, leaving 10 bases not matched to a gene. In DNA, the CDR3 is TGTGCCAGCAGACTTGGACAGGGTGGGATCTATGGCTACACCTTC. Its translation is CASRLGQGGIYGYTF.

This rearrangement joins TRBV10-3 to TRBJ2-7; TRBD2 is a possible D gene (6 bases). Between the trimmed V and J ends, which lost 0 bases and 2 bases, there was a span of 11 bases. The germline CDR1 and CDR2 sequences are ENHRY and SYGVKD. There are 15 residues in the CDR3. The CDR3 sequence: CAISESEEGPYEQYF. CDR3 sequence (DNA): TGTGCCATCAGTGAGTCGGAGGAGGGCCCCTACGAGCAGTACTTC.

A single count supports this clone. The rearrangement uses TRBV19 and TRBJ2-1; unclear D gene. V was shortened by 1 base and J by 6 bases, with 7 bases between the two germline ends. The germline V gene encodes CDR1 LNHDA and CDR2 SQIVND (reference sequence). The CDR3 loop spans 13 amino acids. The CDR3 loop reads CASSIGQVNEQFF. The CDR3, as DNA: TGTGCCAGTAGTATAGGTCAGGTCAATGAGCAGTTCTTC.

Regarding this clone: Other DNA sequences from this sample encode an identical CDR3 as well. V and J are TRBV3-1 (or the pseudogene TRBV3-2) and TRBJ1-1; D is ambiguous. Trimming removed 0 bases at V and 5 bases at J, with 10 bases between. From germline, CDR1 is LGHDT and CDR2 YNNKEL (reference sequence). The CDR3 spans 14 residues. CDR3 bases: TGTGCCAGCAGCCAAGAAGGCGGGTGGACTGAAGCTTTCTTT. Protein sequence: CASSQEGGWTEAFF.

The chain is built from TRBV19 and TRBJ1-1; no clear D. Looked up from germline, CDR1 is LNHDA and CDR2 is SQIVND (reference sequence). This CDR3 has 12 amino acids. V was pared by 8 bases and J by 6 bases, with 13 bases between. CDR3 DNA sequence: TGTGCCAGTTCTGGGGAGGTCCCTGAAGCTTTCTTT. Protein: CASSGEVPEAFF.

The V call is TRBV5-1, the J call TRBJ1-1, with a tentative D call TRBD1 (5 bases). CDR1 SGHRS and CDR2 YFSETQ come from the germline V gene. The CDR3 is 12 amino acids. Deletions cut 0 bases from V and 8 bases from J, with 8 bases between. CDR3 sequence reads: CASSLVAGEAFF. The CDR3 bases are TGCGCCAGCAGCTTGGTCGCAGGGGAAGCTTTCTTT.

The chain has TRBV27 and TRBJ2-1; TRBD2 might be the D (6 bases). V shed 3 bases and J shed 6 bases, with 9 bases lying between them. Germline V gene sequence: CDR1 MNHEY, CDR2 SMNVEV (reference sequence). The CDR3 is 13 residues long. The CDR3 nucleotides read TGTGCCAGCAGTTTTGATAGCGGCAATGAGCAGTTCTTC. Translated, it gives CASSFDSGNEQFF.

This sequence joins TRBV21-1 and TRBJ1-2. TRBV21-1 is an annotated pseudogene. The CDR3 runs 16 residues. Here the CDR3 DNA reads TGTGCCAGCGTTCTACCCCACGGCAACTATTCCTATGGCTACACCTTC. It specifies CASVLPHGNYSYGYTF.

The chain has TRBV14 and TRBJ1-1; D is uncertain. The CDR3 totals 15 residues. Trimming cost V 0 bases and J 1 base, with 9 bases left between them. Per germline, CDR1 SGHDN and CDR2 FVKESK. Here the CDR3 reads CASSQDSAWNTEAFF. In nucleotides, the CDR3 is TGTGCCAGCAGCCAAGATTCTGCGTGGAACACTGAAGCTTTCTTT.

Only a few counts were recorded for this clone. V gene TRBV6-1 combines with J gene TRBJ1-2; D is ambiguous. The length of the CDR3 is 11 residues. Germline loops: CDR1 MNHNS, CDR2 SASEGT. Trimming shortened V by 3 bases and J by 5 bases, and 4 bases separated the two germline ends. CDR3 DNA sequence: TGTGCCAGCAGTGATGTATATGGCTACACCTTC. It encodes CASSDVYGYTF.